These 20 T cell receptor beta chains were all obtained from the same sample, sequenced in a study of CD8 T cells in ankylosing spondylitis. TCRdb re-called the 5' RACE reads through MiXCR, storing one row per CDR3 protein. The data contain around 100,000 distinct CDR3 sequences, approximately 25% of them singletons. The sequencing input was synovial fluid, either unsorted or a sorted T cell fraction (not recorded which). These receptors were obtained from a male donor with ankylosing spondylitis.

The chain is built from TRBV10-3 and TRBJ1-5; D remains unclear. The CDR3 has 15 amino acids. The germline CDR1 and CDR2 sequences are ENHRY and SYGVKD. V lost 2 bases, J lost 2 bases, and 10 bases lay in between. The CDR3 loop is CAISEGPTGNQPQHF. CDR3 bases: TGTGCCATCAGTGAGGGACCCACAGGCAATCAGCCCCAGCATTTT.

The V and J genes are TRBV5-1 and TRBJ2-1; 8 nucleotides line up with TRBD1. Trimming at V came to 4 bases and at J to 6 bases, leaving 12 bases not matched to a gene. From germline, CDR1 is SGHRS and CDR2 YFSETQ. CDR3 length: 16 amino acids. This CDR3 reads CASSAGQGRLINEQFF. As DNA, the CDR3 is TGCGCCAGCAGCGCCGGACAGGGAAGATTGATCAATGAGCAGTTCTTC.

The genes are TRBV3-1 and TRBJ1-2, with TRBD1 as a possible D gene (5 bases). CDR1 is LGHDT and CDR2 is YNNKEL in the germline V gene (reference sequence). V dropped 3 bases and J dropped 4 bases, with 12 bases sitting between them. This CDR3 region has 14 residues. CDR3 in DNA: TGTGCCAGCAGCCAGGGGGTTTTGAGCTATGGCTACACCTTC. Translated: CASSQGVLSYGYTF.

This clonotype was seen a handful of times. V is TRBV15 and J is TRBJ1-1; D remains ambiguous. Trimming shortened V by 5 bases and J by 0 bases, and 10 bases separated the two germline ends. CDR3 length: 14 residues. Germline CDR1 and CDR2: LNHNV and YYDKDF (reference sequence). The DNA for the CDR3 is TGTGCCACCAGCGGGAGCCGGTTGAACACTGAAGCTTTCTTT. The encoded protein is CATSGSRLNTEAFF.

V is TRBV6-1 and J is TRBJ2-3; D remains ambiguous. Germline loops: CDR1 MNHNS, CDR2 SASEGT. This CDR3 has 15 amino acids. V dropped 0 bases and J dropped 6 bases, with 13 bases sitting between them. CDR3 nucleotide sequence: TGTGCCAGCAGTGAAGCGCTCGGAGATCGGGATACGCAGTATTTT. Translation gives CASSEALGDRDTQYF.

This clonotype was seen more than once but under ten times. The chain has TRBV6-5 and TRBJ2-3, with D perhaps TRBD1 (5 bases). Trimming removed 0 bases at V and 4 bases at J, with 11 bases between. The germline gives CDR1 MNHEY, CDR2 SVGAGI. The CDR3 runs to 15 residues. The CDR3 nucleotides are TGTGCCAGCAGTTACTCTGGGGCCCGGGCAGATACGCAGTATTTT. It encodes CASSYSGARADTQYF.

This clonotype was detected many times. The chain couples TRBV27 to TRBJ2-3; 8 positions agree with TRBD1. The CDR3 is 16 residues long. V lost 5 bases to trimming and J lost 1 base; unmatched junction nucleotides: 8. CDR1 MNHEY and CDR2 SMNVEV come from the germline V gene (reference sequence). CDR3 residues: CASSRRDRGGTDTQYF. The CDR3 DNA sequence: TGTGCCAGCAGTCGGCGAGACAGGGGCGGCACAGATACGCAGTATTTT.

The rearrangement links TRBV27 to TRBJ2-5; TRBD2 aligns across 9 bases. The junction had 17 bases not matched to a gene; V was cut back by 5 bases and J by 4 bases. The CDR3 sequence is 18 residues long. Germline CDR1 reads MNHEY; CDR2 reads SMNVEV (reference sequence). The CDR3 bases are TGTGCCAGCAGTCCGTTTAGCGGGAGAAATCCCCATCGAGAGACCCAGTACTTC. This codes for CASSPFSGRNPHRETQYF.

V gene TRBV7-2 combines with J gene TRBJ1-5; D remains ambiguous. The CDR3 sequence is 13 residues long. CDR1 is SGHTA and CDR2 is FQGNSA in the germline V gene. V was cut by 1 base and J by 5 bases, with 6 bases left in between. The DNA of the CDR3 is TGTGCCAGCAGCTTAGAAAGGTATCAGCCCCAGCATTTT. Translation gives CASSLERYQPQHF.

The V gene is TRBV6-2 or TRBV6-3, the J gene TRBJ2-2; D gene uncertain. The CDR3 extends over 11 amino acids. V lost 6 bases and J 13 bases, leaving 12 bases between the germline ends. Germline CDR1 and CDR2: MNHEY and SVGEGT. CDR3 nucleotides: TGTGCCAGCAGCCCCATTGGAAGGCTGTTTTTT. This gives the protein CASSPIGRLFF.

The V and J genes are TRBV24-1 and TRBJ2-3; maybe TRBD2 (6 bases). Germline V gives CDR1 KGHDR, CDR2 SFDVKD. The CDR3 covers 13 residues. V was shortened by 4 bases and J by 8 bases, with 12 bases between the two germline ends. CDR3 in amino acids: CATSDRVGGTQYF. Here the CDR3 DNA reads TGTGCCACCAGTGACCGCGTGGGAGGTACGCAGTATTTT.

The chain is built from TRBV19 and TRBJ1-1; weak D call: TRBD1 (6 bases). CDR1 is LNHDA and CDR2 is SQIVND in the germline V gene (reference sequence). V was trimmed by 7 bases and J by 5 bases, leaving 23 bases between them. This CDR3 has 16 residues. CDR3: CASKRSVTGIRTEAFF. CDR3 nucleotides: TGTGCCAGTAAACGGTCGGTTACAGGGATTAGGACTGAAGCTTTCTTT.

V gene TRBV12-3 or TRBV12-4 combines with J gene TRBJ2-7, with a possible D match to TRBD1 (6 bases). Trimming took off 4 bases at V and 9 bases at J, with 13 bases between the two ends. This CDR3 comprises 12 residues. The CDR3 DNA is TGTGCCAGCAGTTCCCTAGGACAGCCGCAGTACTTC. As protein: CASSSLGQPQYF.

The CDR3 nucleotides read TGTGCCATCAGTGAGTCGAACAGGCTCGGTGGCACAGATACGCAGTATTTT. Amino acid sequence: CAISESNRLGGTDTQYF. The chain joins TRBV10-3 to TRBJ2-3; D perhaps matches TRBD1 (5 bases). The CDR3 runs to 17 residues. CDR1 and CDR2 (germline): ENHRY, SYGVKD. V shed 0 bases and J shed 1 base, with 14 bases lying between them.

This clonotype was recorded at least ten times. The V and J genes are TRBV20-1 and TRBJ2-7; unclear D gene. With 5 bases removed from V and 6 bases from J, the gap between germline ends came to 20 bases. Germline lookup yields CDR1 DFQATT and CDR2 SNEGSKA (reference sequence). The CDR3 is 14 amino acids. The CDR3 region is CSAASASKTLEQYF. The CDR3 coding sequence is TGCAGTGCTGCCTCGGCGTCAAAAACCCTCGAGCAGTACTTC.

The V call is TRBV2, the J call TRBJ1-1; TRBD1 agrees at 8 bases. With 2 bases clipped from V and 5 bases from J, the junction kept 7 bases outside the gene matches. Germline V gene data show CDR1 as SNHLY and CDR2 as FYNNEI. The CDR3 spans 15 residues. The CDR3 sequence is CASSEQGAQVTEAFF. CDR3 sequence (DNA): TGTGCCAGCAGTGAACAGGGGGCGCAAGTAACTGAAGCTTTCTTT.

There are many counts of this clonotype. This chain uses TRBV12-3 or TRBV12-4 with TRBJ2-2; the D gene is possibly TRBD1 (5 bases). The length of the CDR3 is 16 residues. V dropped 7 bases and J dropped 2 bases, with 17 bases sitting between them. CDR3 sequence (DNA): TGTGCCAGCAAAGGTCAGGCAGGGCCAAACACCGGGGAGCTGTTTTTT. It specifies CASKGQAGPNTGELFF.

V usage is TRBV20-1 and J usage is TRBJ2-3; no firm D call. This CDR3 contains 13 residues. Trimming removed 7 bases from V and 2 bases from J, with 13 bases in between. CDR1 DFQATT and CDR2 SNEGSKA come from the germline V gene (reference sequence). CDR3 sequence (DNA): TGCAGTGTCTGGGGTCCCATCACAGATACGCAGTATTTT. This gives the protein CSVWGPITDTQYF.

There are many counts of this clonotype. The chain uses TRBV27 and TRBJ2-5; the D is unclear. Germline values: CDR1 MNHEY, CDR2 SMNVEV (reference sequence). There are 15 residues in the CDR3. V dropped 0 bases and J dropped 5 bases, with 13 bases sitting between them. CDR3 in amino acids: CASSLSPGGWETQYF. In DNA form, the CDR3 reads TGTGCCAGCAGTTTATCTCCCGGCGGCTGGGAGACCCAGTACTTC.

This clonotype was counted at least ten times. The genes are TRBV6-5 and TRBJ2-7, with 8 bases that match TRBD1. V lost 0 bases, J lost 2 bases, and 0 bases stayed unmatched. The CDR3 has 14 amino acids. Germline-derived CDR1 and CDR2 are MNHEY and SVGAGI. The CDR3 loop is CASSYSTGAYEQYF. DNA for the CDR3: TGTGCCAGCAGTTACTCGACAGGGGCCTACGAGCAGTACTTC.